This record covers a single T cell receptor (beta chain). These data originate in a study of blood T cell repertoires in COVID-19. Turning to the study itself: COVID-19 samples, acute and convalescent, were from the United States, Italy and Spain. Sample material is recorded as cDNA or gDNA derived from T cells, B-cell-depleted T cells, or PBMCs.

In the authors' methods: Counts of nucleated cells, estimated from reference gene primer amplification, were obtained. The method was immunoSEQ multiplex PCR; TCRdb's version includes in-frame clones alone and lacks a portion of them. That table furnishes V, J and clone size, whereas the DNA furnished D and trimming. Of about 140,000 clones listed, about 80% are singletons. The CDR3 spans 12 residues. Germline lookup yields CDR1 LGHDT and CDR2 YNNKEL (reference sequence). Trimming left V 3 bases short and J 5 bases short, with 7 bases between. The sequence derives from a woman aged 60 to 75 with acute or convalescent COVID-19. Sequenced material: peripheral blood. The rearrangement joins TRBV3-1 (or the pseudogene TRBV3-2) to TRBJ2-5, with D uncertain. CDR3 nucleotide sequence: TGTGCCAGCAGCCAGTTTCTTGAGACCCAGTACTTC. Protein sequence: CASSQFLETQYF.